Below, 21 T cell receptor beta chains from the same sample are listed, as sequenced in a study of blood T cell repertoires in COVID-19. Some clones are missing from TCRdb's copy, which holds only in-frame ones; the method was immunoSEQ multiplex PCR. The repertoire has 300,000 or so clones, roughly 88% of them found once; the top ten carry about 1.6%. The source material was peripheral blood. These receptors all stem from a woman aged 50 to 65 with acute or convalescent COVID-19.

CDR3 DNA: TGTGCCAGCTCACCATACTGGCAGGGGGGACAAGAGACCCAGTACTTC. Translation gives CASSPYWQGGQETQYF. The chain carries TRBV18 and TRBJ2-5; TRBD1 is a possible D gene (7 bases). CDR1 and CDR2 (germline): KGHSH, LQKENI. The CDR3 consists of 16 residues. The germline V and J ends were trimmed by 2 bases and 2 bases, with 15 bases remaining between them.

The chain uses TRBV18 and TRBJ2-7; a weak D match, TRBD1 (6 bases). Trimming pared 3 bases from V and 2 bases from J, leaving 14 bases between. This CDR3 is built from 15 residues. The V gene's germline CDR1 is KGHSH and CDR2 LQKENI. The CDR3 loop reads CASSPNSRGTYEQYF. The CDR3 bases are TGTGCCAGCTCACCGAATTCCAGGGGTACCTACGAGCAGTACTTC.

The chain uses TRBV4-2 and TRBJ1-2; unclear D gene. The CDR3 sequence is 16 residues long. From germline, CDR1 is LGHNA and CDR2 YNFKEQ. With 6 bases removed from V and 1 base from J, the gap between germline ends came to 18 bases. The CDR3 nucleotides are TGTGCCAGCAGACACTTCCCAAGGGAGGTTAACTATGGCTACACCTTC. It is translated as CASRHFPREVNYGYTF.

This clone was seen only once. This chain uses TRBV6-1 with TRBJ2-7; TRBD1 might be the D (6 bases). V shed 2 bases and J shed 2 bases, with 13 bases lying between them. Germline CDR1 reads MNHNS; CDR2 reads SASEGT. The CDR3 spans 15 residues. Here the CDR3 reads CASSEMGAQPYEQYF. The DNA for the CDR3 is TGTGCCAGCAGTGAAATGGGGGCCCAACCCTACGAGCAGTACTTC.

This chain connects TRBV2 to TRBJ2-1; 7 bases align to TRBD1. Trimming removed 0 bases from V and 4 bases from J; junction bases left unmatched: 9. CDR3 length equals 17 residues. Germline loops: CDR1 SNHLY, CDR2 FYNNEI. This CDR3 reads CASSEAPGTGVYNEQFF. In DNA form, the CDR3 reads TGTGCCAGCAGTGAAGCGCCGGGAACAGGGGTGTACAATGAGCAGTTCTTC.

This rearrangement joins TRBV4-3 to TRBJ2-2; D gene uncertain. The germline CDR1 and CDR2 sequences are LGHNA and YSLEER. The CDR3 has 14 residues. Trimming cost V 0 bases and J 3 bases, with 5 bases left between them. The DNA for the CDR3 is TGCGCCAGCAGCCAAGAATCTTACACCGGGGAGCTGTTTTTT. Protein product: CASSQESYTGELFF.

The chain joins TRBV30 to TRBJ1-1; TRBD1 is a possible D gene (5 bases). Trimming removed 4 bases from V and 6 bases from J, with 21 bases in between. This CDR3 contains 15 residues. Per the germline V gene, CDR1 is GTSNPN and CDR2 is SVGIG (reference sequence). CDR3: CAWTALGGSYSEAFF. As DNA, the CDR3 is TGTGCCTGGACCGCCTTGGGGGGATCGTACTCTGAAGCTTTCTTT. The full variable domain, with the rest looked up from reference TRBV30 and TRBJ1-1, is SQTIHQWPATLVQPVGSPLSLECTVEGTSNPNLYWYRQAAGRGLQLLFYSVGIGQISSEVPQNLSASRPQDRQFILSSKKLLLSDSGFYLCAWTALGGSYSEAFFGQGTRLTVV.

The chain joins TRBV2 to TRBJ2-1, with TRBD2 matching over 9 bases. The trim removed 7 bases at V and 9 bases at J, leaving 7 bases unmatched. The CDR3 runs to 13 residues. CDR1 and CDR2 from the germline V gene are SNHLY and FYNNEI. CDR3 amino acids: CASKRREGGEQFF. The CDR3 region has the DNA TGTGCCAGCAAACGGCGGGAGGGCGGTGAGCAGTTCTTC.

The J gene is TRBJ1-2, the V gene TRBV5-1; D not resolved. Trimming took off 0 bases at V and 6 bases at J, with 12 bases between the two ends. This CDR3 contains 14 residues. Germline CDR1 and CDR2: SGHRS and YFSETQ. DNA of the CDR3: TGCGCCAGCAGCTTGGCCGACCCCGGGGATGGCTACACCTTC. It specifies CASSLADPGDGYTF.

V gene TRBV24-1 combines with J gene TRBJ2-3, with D unresolved. The ends were cut back, 7 bases at V and 2 bases at J, with 9 bases in the middle. Germline CDR1 KGHDR, CDR2 SFDVKD. This CDR3 contains 13 residues. CDR3 in DNA: TGTGCCACCAGGTTAACAAACACAGATACGCAGTATTTT. Translation: CATRLTNTDTQYF.

The chain links TRBV10-3 to TRBJ2-3; 7 bases line up with TRBD1. Germline trimming cut 3 bases from V and 1 base from J; bases unmatched to any gene: 10. Germline V gives CDR1 ENHRY, CDR2 SYGVKD. The CDR3 is 17 amino acids. The CDR3 loop is CAISDPSRGTGTDTQYF. The CDR3 coding sequence is TGTGCCATCAGTGACCCCTCCAGGGGGACGGGCACAGATACGCAGTATTTT.

V is TRBV7-9 and J is TRBJ2-3, with D maybe TRBD2 (6 bases). Germline-derived CDR1 and CDR2 are SEHNR and FQNEAQ (reference sequence). With 3 bases removed from V and 0 bases from J, the gap between germline ends came to 10 bases. The length of the CDR3 is 15 residues. DNA for the CDR3: TGTGCCAGCAGCTTGAGCGGGCCTAGCACAGATACGCAGTATTTT. Amino acids: CASSLSGPSTDTQYF.

The V call is TRBV9, the J call TRBJ2-1; 14 positions match TRBD2. The junction had 6 bases not matched to a gene; V was cut back by 2 bases and J by 8 bases. The CDR3 is made up of 16 amino acids. Germline CDR1 is SGDLS and CDR2 is YYNGEE. CDR3 region: CASSVGTSGRIDEQFF. The CDR3 region has the DNA TGTGCCAGCAGCGTCGGGACTAGCGGGAGAATCGATGAGCAGTTCTTC.

CDR3 nucleotide sequence: TGTGCCAGCAGTTCTTACTACGAGCAGTACTTC. This codes for CASSSYYEQYF. This sequence joins TRBV27 and TRBJ2-7; D not resolved. Germline CDR1 is MNHEY and CDR2 is SMNVEV (reference sequence). Trimming took off 4 bases at V and 3 bases at J, with 4 bases between the two ends. The length of the CDR3 is 11 residues.

The V gene is TRBV7-8, the J gene TRBJ2-1; 9 nucleotides agree with TRBD1. Germline CDR1 is SGHVS and CDR2 is FQNEAQ. This CDR3 has 16 amino acids. V was pared by 5 bases and J by 5 bases, with 10 bases of the junction left unmatched. The CDR3 DNA reads as TGTGCCAGCAGCCGACAACCCGGGACAGGGAACAATGAGCAGTTCTTC. Residues: CASSRQPGTGNNEQFF.

The chain has TRBV27 and TRBJ1-2; 9 positions match TRBD1. V shed 0 bases, J shed 8 bases, and the junction held 7 bases outside the gene matches. Per germline, CDR1 MNHEY and CDR2 SMNVEV (reference sequence). The CDR3 consists of 15 residues. CDR3 amino acids: CASSLSKQGASGYTF. The CDR3 nucleotides read TGTGCCAGCAGTTTATCCAAACAGGGGGCGTCGGGCTACACCTTC.

The genes are TRBV10-3 and TRBJ2-7, with D possibly being TRBD1 (7 bases). The V gene lost 4 bases and the J gene lost 0 bases, with 13 bases spanning the gap. This CDR3 region has 15 residues. Germline CDR1 and CDR2: ENHRY and SYGVKD. The CDR3 is CAISGQGGLSYEQYF. Written as DNA, the CDR3 is TGTGCCATCAGTGGCCAGGGGGGACTCTCCTACGAGCAGTACTTC.

This chain's CDR3 is CASSLKGTGPYNEKLFF. The CDR3 nucleotides read TGTGCCAGCAGCTTGAAGGGGACAGGACCTTATAATGAAAAACTGTTTTTT. The V gene is TRBV5-4, the J gene TRBJ1-4; TRBD1 matches at 8 bases. V trimming: 1 base; J trimming: 4 bases; junction bases outside the gene matches: 9. Germline lookup yields CDR1 SGHNT and CDR2 YYREEE (reference sequence). There are 17 residues in the CDR3.

This rearrangement joins TRBV5-1 to TRBJ1-2; tentatively, D is TRBD1 (6 bases). The CDR3 runs to 17 residues. V was shortened by 0 bases and J by 4 bases, with 19 bases between the two germline ends. Per the germline V gene, CDR1 is SGHRS and CDR2 is YFSETQ. The CDR3 DNA follows: TGCGCCAGCAGCTTGGATCCCACCGGAGGCAGGGGCTATGGCTACACCTTC. As protein: CASSLDPTGGRGYGYTF.

The chain recombines TRBV10-3 with TRBJ1-4; a weak D match, TRBD1 (5 bases). Germline V gives CDR1 ENHRY, CDR2 SYGVKD. The CDR3 is made up of 15 amino acids. Trimming removed 0 bases at V and 8 bases at J, with 13 bases between. CDR3 nucleotide sequence: TGTGCCATCAGTGAGTCAGGGGTGAAGGGGGAAAAACTGTTTTTT. It encodes CAISESGVKGEKLFF.

The gene calls are TRBV7-2 and TRBJ2-7; 8 bases fit TRBD2. Looked up from germline, CDR1 is SGHTA and CDR2 is FQGNSA. The CDR3 is 14 residues long. V shed 7 bases and J 7 bases; nucleotides not matched to a gene: 12. Here the CDR3 reads CASTFQREFGEQYF. CDR3 nucleotide sequence: TGTGCCAGCACCTTCCAGCGGGAGTTTGGAGAGCAGTACTTC.